The rows below give T cell receptor beta chains drawn from one sample of a study of CD8 T cells in ankylosing spondylitis. MiXCR was run by TCRdb on the 5' RACE reads, yielding one entry per CDR3 protein. This sample yields around 220,000 distinct CDR3 sequences, of which around 20% are seen a single time; about 44% belongs to the top ten. Sequenced input: blood, either unsorted or a sorted T cell fraction (not recorded which). These receptor sequences come from a male donor with ankylosing spondylitis. Both conserved end residues are part of each CDR3. A D gene is named only where the DNA matches it firmly. Clone size is stated in some rows and not others, as once, few, many or a class when expanded.

D,J,V,size,DNA,CDR3
.,TRBJ2-7,TRBV30,few,TGTGCCTGGAGTGTACGCGGAACAGTTTACGAGCAGTACTTC,CAWSVRGTVYEQYF
.,TRBJ2-2,TRBV6-1,.,TGTGCCAGCAGGGAGACCCCCGGGGAGCTGTTTTTT,CASRETPGELFF
.,TRBJ2-2,TRBV7-9,.,TGTGCCAGCAGCTTTGGGGAGCTGTTTTTT,CASSFGELFF
.,TRBJ1-1,TRBV5-1,many,TGCGCCAGCAGCTTGGGATATAGTCCTATGAACACTGAAGCTTTCTTT,CASSLGYSPMNTEAFF
.,TRBJ1-4,TRBV11-2,.,TGTGCCAGCAGCTTAGATCAGGGATCAAATGAAAAACTGTTTTTT,CASSLDQGSNEKLFF
.,TRBJ2-3,TRBV4-1,.,TGCGCCAGCAGCGAGGAAGGGCCCACAGATACGCAGTATTTT,CASSEEGPTDTQYF
.,TRBJ2-7,TRBV6-1,.,TGTGCCAGCAGTGAAATTGGGGGCTCCCTCTACGAGCAGTACTTC,CASSEIGGSLYEQYF
TRBD2,TRBJ2-7,TRBV12-3/TRBV12-4,many,TGTGCCAGCACCCACGGGGGGAGCTCCTACGAGCAGTACTTC,CASTHGGSSYEQYF
TRBD1,TRBJ1-5,TRBV19,.,TGTGCCAGTAGTGTTTTCTTGACAGGGCGTAATCAGCCCCAGCATTTT,CASSVFLTGRNQPQHF
TRBD2,TRBJ2-2,TRBV6-4,few,TGTGCCAGCAGCCTAGTGCCTAGCGGGGACACCGGGGAGCTGTTTTTT,CASSLVPSGDTGELFF
.,TRBJ2-7,TRBV29-1,few,TGCAGCGTTAGACAGTCCCCCTACGAGCAGTACTTC,CSVRQSPYEQYF
TRBD1,TRBJ1-5,TRBV20-1,.,TGCAGTGCTGCCGGGACAGATTATCAGCCCCAGCATTTT,CSAAGTDYQPQHF
TRBD1,TRBJ1-2,TRBV12-3/TRBV12-4,few,TGTGCCAGCAGTCCCTGGACAGGGGGCGGACTTAACTATGGCTACACCTTC,CASSPWTGGGLNYGYTF
.,TRBJ2-7,TRBV11-2,.,TGTGCCAGCAGCCCCCTCGCGGCCAACTACGAGCAGTACTTC,CASSPLAANYEQYF
TRBD2,TRBJ2-1,TRBV4-3,.,TGCGCCAGCAGCCAAGACGCTAGCGGTTACAATGAGCAGTTCTTC,CASSQDASGYNEQFF
TRBD1,TRBJ1-1,TRBV5-4,.,TGTGCCAGCAGCTTGAGTAATTCCCGGGACAGGGGTGTGAACACTGAAGCTTTCTTT,CASSLSNSRDRGVNTEAFF
.,TRBJ1-2,TRBV29-1,many,TGCAGCGTTAGACGGACGGATGGCTACACCTTC,CSVRRTDGYTF
.,TRBJ2-7,TRBV7-2,.,TGTGCCAGCAGCTTAGAGGGACGGGGCAGAGCGGAGCAGTACTTC,CASSLEGRGRAEQYF
.,TRBJ2-1,TRBV29-1,.,TGCAGCGACTACGGGCTTTACAATGAGCAGTTCTTC,CSDYGLYNEQFF
TRBD1,TRBJ2-1,TRBV11-2,few,TGTGCCAGCAGCACCGGGACAGGGATCAATGAGCAGTTCTTC,CASSTGTGINEQFF
TRBD1,TRBJ1-2,TRBV24-1,.,TGTGCCACCAGACTCCCCAGGACAGGGGGAAATGGCTACACCTTC,CATRLPRTGGNGYTF
.,TRBJ2-7,TRBV4-1,once,TGCGCCAGCAGTCTCCTCCGGGGGGCTGGTGAGCAGTACTTC,CASSLLRGAGEQYF
TRBD1,TRBJ1-5,TRBV20-1,.,TGCAGTGCTAGAGTTCCGGGACAGGAGTATCAGCCCCAGCATTTT,CSARVPGQEYQPQHF
.,TRBJ1-2,TRBV7-9,few,TGTGCCAGCAGCGCTGGGACTGAAGGCTACACCTTC,CASSAGTEGYTF
TRBD2,TRBJ2-3,TRBV15,.,TGTGCCACCAGCAGAGGACGACTAGCGGGGGGGGCAGATACGCAGTATTTT,CATSRGRLAGGADTQYF
TRBD1,TRBJ2-5,TRBV12-3/TRBV12-4,many,TGTGCCAGCAGTTGGGACAGGGGGCGAGAGACCCAGTACTTC,CASSWDRGRETQYF
.,TRBJ2-7,TRBV21-1,.,TGTGCCAGCAGCAACACCTACGAGCAGTACTTC,CASSNTYEQYF
.,TRBJ1-1,TRBV12-3/TRBV12-4,few,TGTGCCAGCAGTTTTCAGCTGAACACTGAAGCTTTCTTT,CASSFQLNTEAFF
TRBD2,TRBJ2-5,TRBV7-8,few,TGTGCCAGCAGCTTAGCGGTACTAGCGGGGGAGACCCAGTACTTC,CASSLAVLAGETQYF
TRBD1,TRBJ2-2,TRBV29-1,.,TGCAGCGTTGACTGGACAGGGAAGGCGGGAACCGGGGAGCTGTTTTTT,CSVDWTGKAGTGELFF
.,TRBJ2-5,TRBV28,many,TGTGCCAGCAGCCCCCCCCGTGTGGAGACCTACGAAGAGACCCAGTACTTC,CASSPPRVETYEETQYF
TRBD1,TRBJ2-1,TRBV9,few,TGTGCCAGCAGCCCCCGGGACAGGGAGGTTGAGCAGTTCTTC,CASSPRDREVEQFF
TRBD2,TRBJ2-7,TRBV28,few,TGTGCCAGCAGTCTCTCTGTAGCGGGGGGCACCTCCTACGAGCAGTACTTC,CASSLSVAGGTSYEQYF
TRBD2,TRBJ2-3,TRBV28,few,TGTGCCAGCAGAATTCTAGCGGGAGCCTCCCCCGACACAGATACGCAGTATTTT,CASRILAGASPDTDTQYF
.,TRBJ1-3,TRBV7-9,few,TGTGCCAGCAGCTCTATACAGGGAAACACCATATATTTT,CASSSIQGNTIYF
.,TRBJ1-1,TRBV5-6,.,TGTGCCAGCAGCCCCTGGGGAAGGTCGAACACTGAAGCTTTCTTT,CASSPWGRSNTEAFF
TRBD1,TRBJ2-5,TRBV10-3,.,TGTGCCATCAGTGACGGGACCGGGACAGAGTACCAAGAGACCCAGTACTTC,CAISDGTGTEYQETQYF
.,TRBJ2-5,TRBV7-2,few,TGTGCCAGCAGCTCCTATCGGACAGAAGAGACCCAGTACTTC,CASSSYRTEETQYF
.,TRBJ2-1,TRBV10-3,.,TGTGCCATCAGTGACGCTGACAGGAGCTCCTACAATGAGCAGTTCTTC,CAISDADRSSYNEQFF
TRBD1,TRBJ2-3,TRBV12-5,.,TGTGCTAGTGCCTGGGACAGGGAGACAGATACGCAGTATTTT,CASAWDRETDTQYF
.,TRBJ2-3,TRBV11-2,.,TGTGCCAGCAGCTTAGATAACCCCACAGATACGCAGTATTTT,CASSLDNPTDTQYF
TRBD2,TRBJ2-1,TRBV29-1,few,TGCAGCGTTGATGGACTAGCGGGAGGGCCAAACTCCTACAATGAGCAGTTCTTC,CSVDGLAGGPNSYNEQFF
.,TRBJ2-3,TRBV20-1,.,TGCAGCAAATATGAGCCGGGGACAGATACGCAGTATTTT,CSKYEPGTDTQYF
.,TRBJ2-7,TRBV6-1,.,TGTGCCAGCAGTGACCCCGGGACTCACCTCCCCTACGAGCAGTACTTC,CASSDPGTHLPYEQYF
TRBD1,TRBJ2-7,TRBV10-3,.,TGTGCCATCAGTGGGACCGGGACAGGGACCTACGAGCAGTACTTC,CAISGTGTGTYEQYF
TRBD1,TRBJ2-7,TRBV29-1,.,TGCAGCGTTAGGGACAGGGGTGTCTCCTACGAGCAGTACTTC,CSVRDRGVSYEQYF
.,TRBJ2-3,TRBV5-4,.,TGTGCCAGCAGCTTGGGGATCAGGTCAGATACGCAGTATTTT,CASSLGIRSDTQYF